The 2 T cell receptor beta chains below come from one sample, sequenced in a study of CD8+CD57+ T cells in acquired aplastic anemia. For sequencing, patients were chosen who had shown expansion of CD8+CD57+ cells by flow cytometry. CDR3 and TCR beta VDJ profiling relied on genomic DNA as the template. MiXCR, run by TCRdb on the reads, gives a single entry per CDR3 protein. The table records about 250,000 distinct CDR3 sequences, 45% to 50% of them present only once. Sequencing was performed on sorted CD4+, CD8+, or CD8+CD57+ T cells (not recorded which) from PBMCs. The receptor set was obtained from a human donor with aplastic anemia.

This clonotype was seen at least ten times. The chain joins TRBV5-1 to TRBJ2-7, with 12 bases that match TRBD1. The trim removed 0 bases at V and 4 bases at J, leaving 5 bases unmatched. There are 16 residues in the CDR3. Germline CDR1 and CDR2: SGHRS and YFSETQ. CDR3 amino acids: CASSLDPGQGAYEQYF. DNA for the CDR3: TGCGCCAGCAGCTTGGATCCGGGACAGGGGGCTTACGAGCAGTACTTC.

Notes on this clonotype: This may arise from a read error, as a much more abundant clone is one base away. In this CDR3 the conserved last residue, phenylalanine or tryptophan, is missing, so a read error is likely. The chain combines TRBV4-1 with TRBJ2-1, with TRBD2 matching 8 bases. The CDR3 has 17 residues. The germline CDR1 and CDR2 sequences are MGHRA and YSYEKL. With 4 bases clipped from V and 2 bases from J, the junction kept 10 bases outside the gene matches. The CDR3, as DNA: TGCGCCAGCAGCCCACGTGGGAGTAGCGGGACCTACAATGAGCAGTTCCTC. Translated, it gives CASSPRGSSGTYNEQFL.